A selection of T cell receptor beta chains follows, all from one sample in a study of T-cell reconstitution after alpha-beta-depleted transplantation in children. TCRdb processed the PCR reads anew with MiXCR; each CDR3 protein has one entry. Altogether about 370,000 distinct CDR3 sequences are present, over 20% being singletons, with the ten largest covering 3.5% to 4%. The sequencing used PBMCs from the stem cell graft donor, collected from the stem cell graft. The receptors here all came from a human donor who donated a stem cell graft to a child with acute myeloid leukemia. CDR3s include the opening cysteine and the closing phenylalanine or tryptophan. A D gene is named only where the DNA matches it firmly. Size is stated for part of the rows, as once, few or many counts, or as a class when the clone is expanded.

J gene	D gene	V gene	clone size	CDR3 protein	CDR3 DNA
TRBJ2-7	-	TRBV6-1	many	CASSEGPRSAYEQYF	TGTGCCAGCAGTGAAGGACCTAGATCAGCCTACGAGCAGTACTTC
TRBJ2-2	-	TRBV5-5	-	CASSLYDTGELFF	TGTGCCAGCAGCTTATACGACACCGGGGAGCTGTTTTTT
TRBJ2-3	TRBD2	TRBV20-1	many	CSANLAGDTQYF	TGCAGTGCTAACTTAGCGGGAGATACGCAGTATTTT
TRBJ2-3	TRBD1	TRBV6-1	-	CASSEPGQGSDTQYF	TGTGCCAGCAGTGAACCCGGACAGGGCTCAGATACGCAGTATTTT
TRBJ2-7	TRBD2	TRBV4-3	-	CASSQIIAGPPEQYF	TGCGCCAGCAGCCAAATTATAGCGGGACCCCCGGAGCAGTACTTC
TRBJ2-7	TRBD2	TRBV20-1	-	CSAYTSGRAREQYF	TGCAGTGCTTACACTAGCGGGAGGGCGCGGGAGCAGTACTTT
TRBJ2-3	TRBD2	TRBV12-3/TRBV12-4	-	CASSRTSGRGSNTDTQYF	TGTGCCAGCAGTCGGACTAGCGGGAGGGGTAGTAATACAGATACGCAGTATTTT
TRBJ2-3	-	TRBV20-1	-	CSARPQLTDTQYF	TGCAGTGCTAGACCGCAGCTCACAGATACGCAGTATTTT
TRBJ2-1	TRBD2	TRBV12-5	many	CASAAPGTSRSEQFF	TGTGCTAGTGCCGCCCCCGGGACTAGCCGATCTGAGCAGTTCTTC
TRBJ2-5	-	TRBV9	-	CASSEESPETESQETQYF	TGTGCCAGCAGCGAGGAATCCCCTGAGACAGAGAGCCAAGAGACCCAGTACTTC
TRBJ1-2	-	TRBV28	-	CASSLAWGFGNYGYTF	TGTGCCAGCAGTTTAGCTTGGGGGTTTGGCAACTATGGCTACACCTTC
TRBJ1-5	-	TRBV7-9	few	CASSADNQPQHF	TGTGCCAGCAGCGCCGACAATCAGCCCCAGCATTTT
TRBJ2-3	TRBD1	TRBV28	few	CASSSIKQGYTDTQYF	TGTGCCAGCAGTTCCATAAAACAGGGGTACACAGATACGCAGTATTTT
TRBJ2-5	-	TRBV20-1	-	CSARLGVETQYF	TGCAGTGCTAGATTGGGAGTTGAGACCCAGTACTTC
TRBJ2-3	TRBD2	TRBV20-1	many	CSASRLAGLTDTQYF	TGCAGTGCTAGCCGACTAGCGGGACTCACAGATACGCAGTATTTT
TRBJ1-1	-	TRBV29-1	-	CSGDTGVTEAFF	TGCAGCGGTGATACAGGAGTAACTGAAGCTTTCTTT
TRBJ1-4	-	TRBV29-1	many	CSEGGVEKLFF	TGCAGCGAGGGGGGGGTTGAAAAACTGTTTTTT
TRBJ2-1	TRBD2	TRBV5-5	few	CASSLGTRSASEQFF	TGTGCCAGCAGCTTGGGGACTAGGTCGGCGAGTGAGCAGTTCTTC
TRBJ2-7	-	TRBV19	-	CASSQAGREQYF	TGTGCCAGTAGTCAGGCAGGGCGGGAGCAGTACTTC
TRBJ1-2	TRBD1	TRBV20-1	-	CSARDGQGNGYTF	TGCAGTGCTAGAGATGGACAGGGGAATGGCTACACCTTC
TRBJ2-1	-	TRBV25-1	-	CASRDSRHNEQFF	TGTGCCAGCAGGGACTCAAGACACAATGAGCAGTTCTTC
TRBJ2-3	-	TRBV10-3	-	CAITPASGALSTDTQYF	TGTGCCATCACTCCGGCGTCCGGAGCGTTAAGCACAGATACGCAGTATTTT
TRBJ2-3	-	TRBV5-1	many	CASSSGISSTTDTQYF	TGCGCCAGCAGCTCGGGGATTAGCAGCACCACAGATACGCAGTATTTT
TRBJ2-1	TRBD2	TRBV7-8	few	CASNLAGGPGNEQFF	TGTGCCAGCAACCTAGCGGGAGGGCCGGGCAATGAGCAGTTCTTC
TRBJ2-1	-	TRBV11-2	-	CASSLGGAFGEQFF	TGTGCCAGCAGCTTAGGGGGTGCTTTCGGTGAGCAGTTCTTC
TRBJ1-4	-	TRBV12-3/TRBV12-4	many	CASGRGIGVATNEKLFF	TGTGCCAGCGGGCGAGGGATAGGAGTTGCAACTAATGAAAAACTGTTTTTT
TRBJ2-7	-	TRBV10-3	-	CAISSTGRYEQYF	TGTGCCATCAGCTCGACAGGGAGGTACGAGCAGTACTTC
TRBJ2-7	-	TRBV24-1	few	CATSDRLPKAYEQYF	TGTGCCACCAGTGATCGCCTGCCAAAGGCCTACGAGCAGTACTTC
TRBJ2-1	TRBD1	TRBV29-1	many	CSVEGRGTYNEQFF	TGCAGCGTTGAAGGCAGGGGGACCTACAATGAGCAGTTCTTC
TRBJ2-7	-	TRBV10-3	many	CAIGRGDEQYF	TGTGCCATCGGCAGGGGGGACGAGCAGTACTTC
TRBJ2-7	-	TRBV3-1	-	CASSQPGRLGDYEQYF	TGTGCCAGCAGCCAACCGGGACGGCTAGGGGACTACGAGCAGTACTTC
TRBJ2-3	-	TRBV27	-	CASSLTPLTDTQYF	TGTGCCAGCAGTTTAACCCCCCTGACAGATACGCAGTATTTT
TRBJ2-4	-	TRBV27	-	CASTPGIQYF	TGTGCCAGCACCCCGGGCATTCAGTACTTC
TRBJ2-2	-	TRBV4-3	-	CASSQSETGELFF	TGCGCCAGCAGCCAGAGCGAAACCGGGGAGCTGTTTTTT
TRBJ1-3	-	TRBV12-3/TRBV12-4	-	CASSLGDFNTGNTIYF	TGTGCCAGCAGCCTGGGGGACTTTAACACTGGAAACACCATATATTTT
TRBJ1-5	TRBD1	TRBV5-1	-	CASSSPGQPNQPQHF	TGCGCCAGCAGCTCACCGGGACAGCCCAATCAGCCCCAGCATTTT
TRBJ2-5	TRBD2	TRBV5-1	-	CASSAAGVFVETQYF	TGCGCCAGCAGCGCGGCGGGAGTCTTTGTAGAGACCCAGTACTTC
TRBJ2-5	TRBD1	TRBV20-1	-	CSWRGTGQETQYF	TGCAGTTGGCGGGGGACAGGGCAAGAGACCCAGTACTTC
TRBJ2-3	-	TRBV4-2	few	CASSQSPGPRADTQYF	TGTGCCAGCAGCCAATCTCCGGGACCCCGGGCAGATACGCAGTATTTT
TRBJ2-7	-	TRBV20-1	few	CSAQDYSSYEQYF	TGCAGTGCCCAGGACTACAGCTCCTACGAGCAGTACTTC
TRBJ2-7	TRBD2	TRBV2	once	CASSRTSGAIYEQYF	TGTGCCAGCAGCCGGACTAGCGGAGCTATATACGAGCAGTACTTC
TRBJ2-1	-	TRBV20-1	few	CSASSWGGGEQFF	TGCAGTGCTAGTTCGTGGGGTGGGGGTGAGCAGTTCTTC
TRBJ2-7	TRBD2	TRBV4-2	many	CASSQDPSGTPYEQYF	TGTGCCAGCAGTCAAGACCCTAGCGGGACACCCTACGAGCAGTACTTC
TRBJ2-1	TRBD2	TRBV20-1	many	CSATRHSGSNEQFF	TGCAGTGCTACTCGGCATAGCGGGAGTAATGAGCAGTTCTTC
TRBJ1-5	-	TRBV20-1	few	CSARDGTGGFQPQHF	TGCAGTGCTAGAGACGGTACGGGGGGGTTCCAGCCCCAGCATTTT
TRBJ2-1	TRBD2	TRBV4-2	-	CASSQDYGGVPYNEQFF	TGTGCCAGCAGCCAAGATTACGGGGGGGTTCCCTACAATGAGCAGTTCTTC
TRBJ2-5	TRBD1	TRBV5-1	few	CASSLVPTGVGETQYF	TGCGCCAGCAGCTTGGTACCCACAGGGGTCGGAGAGACCCAGTACTTC